The source of this TCR beta chain is a study of blood T cell repertoires in COVID-19. Generated by immunoSEQ multiplex PCR, the TCRdb table keeps only in-frame clones and is missing some. The data contain under 300,000 clones, about 88% of them singletons. Germline lookup yields CDR1 SGHAT and CDR2 FQNNGV. V lost 8 bases and J lost 4, with 11 bases in between. The CDR3 is 12 residues long. This receptor was identified in a man in his late teens or twenties with active or convalescent COVID-19. The source material was peripheral blood. The chain combines TRBV11-2 with TRBJ1-2, with a weak D call TRBD1 (5 bases). The CDR3 is CASAVGGYGYTF. In nucleotides, the CDR3 is TGTGCCAGCGCAGTGGGGGGCTATGGCTACACCTTC.